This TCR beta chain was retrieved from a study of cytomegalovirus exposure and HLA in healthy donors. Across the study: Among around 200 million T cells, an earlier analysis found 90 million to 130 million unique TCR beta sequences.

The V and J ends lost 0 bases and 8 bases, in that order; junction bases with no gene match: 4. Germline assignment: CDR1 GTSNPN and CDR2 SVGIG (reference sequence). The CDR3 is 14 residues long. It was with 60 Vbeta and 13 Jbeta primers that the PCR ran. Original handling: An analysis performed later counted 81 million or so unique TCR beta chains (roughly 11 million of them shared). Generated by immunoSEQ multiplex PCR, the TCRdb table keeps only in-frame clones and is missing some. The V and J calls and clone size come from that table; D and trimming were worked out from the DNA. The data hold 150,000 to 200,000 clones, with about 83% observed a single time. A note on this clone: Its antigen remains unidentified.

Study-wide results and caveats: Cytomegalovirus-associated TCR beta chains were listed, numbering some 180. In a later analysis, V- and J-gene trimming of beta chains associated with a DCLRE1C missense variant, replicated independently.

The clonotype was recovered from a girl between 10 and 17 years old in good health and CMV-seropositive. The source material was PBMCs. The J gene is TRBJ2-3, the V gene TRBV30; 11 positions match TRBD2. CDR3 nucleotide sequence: TGTGCCTGGAGTGTTAGCGGGGGGGTCCCTACGCAGTATTTT. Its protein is CAWSVSGGVPTQYF.